This T cell receptor (beta chain) was found in a study of shared clonotypes between healthy human individuals. The method was immunoSEQ multiplex PCR; TCRdb's version includes in-frame clones alone and lacks a portion of them. Counted here are about 1.1 million clones, approximately 77% occurring once; the ten biggest clones make up roughly 0.83%. As regards this clone: Mismatch with germline at one junction end may stem from a read error.

Sample: memory CD4+ T cells from PBMCs. This sample's subset: CD45RA-negative fraction. This clonotype originated in a man between 18 and 29 years old in good health. Some clones in this sample may be carry-over from other donors' samples.

The CDR3 nucleotides read TGTGCCAGCTCGCCACTCTCAGGGGGAAACTACGAGCAGTACTTC. Translating gives CASSPLSGGNYEQYF. The rearrangement joins TRBV18 to TRBJ2-7; 7 bases match TRBD1. The CDR3 covers 15 residues. Germline CDR1 is KGHSH and CDR2 is LQKENI.